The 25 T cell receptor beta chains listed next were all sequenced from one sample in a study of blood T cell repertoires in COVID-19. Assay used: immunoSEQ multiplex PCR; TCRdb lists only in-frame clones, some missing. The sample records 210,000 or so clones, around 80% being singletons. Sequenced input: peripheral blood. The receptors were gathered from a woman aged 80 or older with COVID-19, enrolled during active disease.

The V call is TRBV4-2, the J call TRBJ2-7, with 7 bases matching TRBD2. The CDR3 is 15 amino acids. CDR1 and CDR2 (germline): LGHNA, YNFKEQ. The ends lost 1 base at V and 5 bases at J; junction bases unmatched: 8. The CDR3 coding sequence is TGTGCCAGCAGCCAAGCATGGGGGAGGGGAGACGAGCAGTACTTC. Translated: CASSQAWGRGDEQYF.

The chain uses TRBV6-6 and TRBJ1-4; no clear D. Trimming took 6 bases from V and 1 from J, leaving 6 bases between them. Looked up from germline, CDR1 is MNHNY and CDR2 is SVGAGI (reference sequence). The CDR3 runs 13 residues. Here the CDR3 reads CASSRGTNEKLFF. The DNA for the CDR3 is TGTGCCAGCAGCCGGGGAACTAATGAAAAACTGTTTTTT.

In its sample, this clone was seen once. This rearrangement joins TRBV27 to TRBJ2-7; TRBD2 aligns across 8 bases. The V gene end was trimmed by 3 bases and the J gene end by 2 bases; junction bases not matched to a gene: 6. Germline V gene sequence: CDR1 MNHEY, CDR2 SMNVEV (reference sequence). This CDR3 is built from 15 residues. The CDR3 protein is CASSFKAGETYEQYF. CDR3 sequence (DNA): TGTGCCAGCAGTTTCAAAGCGGGGGAGACCTACGAGCAGTACTTC.

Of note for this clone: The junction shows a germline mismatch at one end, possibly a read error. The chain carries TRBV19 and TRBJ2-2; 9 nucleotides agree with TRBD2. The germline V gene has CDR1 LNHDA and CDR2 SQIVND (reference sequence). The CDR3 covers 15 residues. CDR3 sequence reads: CASRIAGEVTGELFF. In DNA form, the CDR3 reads TGTGCCAGTAGAATAGCGGGAGAGGTAACCGGGGAGCTGTTTTTT.

CDR3 region: CAISLGTANTEAFF. The CDR3 DNA sequence: TGTGCCATCAGCTTAGGGACAGCAAACACTGAAGCTTTCTTT. V gene TRBV10-3 combines with J gene TRBJ1-1; the match to TRBD1 covers 7 bases. This CDR3 is built from 14 residues. V was pared by 6 bases and J by 2 bases, with 6 bases of the junction left unmatched. Germline assignment: CDR1 ENHRY and CDR2 SYGVKD.

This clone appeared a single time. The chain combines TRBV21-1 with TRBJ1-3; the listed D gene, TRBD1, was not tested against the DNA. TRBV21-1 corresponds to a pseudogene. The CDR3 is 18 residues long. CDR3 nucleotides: TGTGCCAGCAGCAACCCCCCATCCGTGGACAGGGTTGGAAACACCATATATTTT. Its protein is CASSNPPSVDRVGNTIYF.

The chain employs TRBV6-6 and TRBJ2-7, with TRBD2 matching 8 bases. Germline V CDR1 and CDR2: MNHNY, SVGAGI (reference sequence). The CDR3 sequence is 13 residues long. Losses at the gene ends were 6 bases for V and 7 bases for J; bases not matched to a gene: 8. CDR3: CASSGGGYPEQYF. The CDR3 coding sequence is TGTGCCAGCAGCGGGGGGGGGTATCCAGAGCAGTACTTC.

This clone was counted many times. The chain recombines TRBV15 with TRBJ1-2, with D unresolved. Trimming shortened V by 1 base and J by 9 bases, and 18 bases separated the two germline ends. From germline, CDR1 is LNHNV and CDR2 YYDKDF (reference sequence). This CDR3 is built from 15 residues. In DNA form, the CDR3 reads TGTGCCACCAGCAGAGGGATTAATAACTATGGTAGCTACACCTTC. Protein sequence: CATSRGINNYGSYTF.

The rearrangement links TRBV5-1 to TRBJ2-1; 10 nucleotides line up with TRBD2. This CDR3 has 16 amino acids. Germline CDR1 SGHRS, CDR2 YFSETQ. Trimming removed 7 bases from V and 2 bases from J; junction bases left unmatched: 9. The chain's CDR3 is CASSSSGTSAYNEQFF. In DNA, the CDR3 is TGCGCCAGCTCCTCGTCGGGGACTAGCGCCTACAATGAGCAGTTCTTC.

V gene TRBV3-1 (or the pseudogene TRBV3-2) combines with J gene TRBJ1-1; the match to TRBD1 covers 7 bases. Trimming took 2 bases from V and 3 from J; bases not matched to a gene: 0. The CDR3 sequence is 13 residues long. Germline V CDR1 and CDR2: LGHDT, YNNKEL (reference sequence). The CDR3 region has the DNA TGTGCCAGCAGCCAAACAGGGGACACTGAAGCTTTCTTT. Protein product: CASSQTGDTEAFF.

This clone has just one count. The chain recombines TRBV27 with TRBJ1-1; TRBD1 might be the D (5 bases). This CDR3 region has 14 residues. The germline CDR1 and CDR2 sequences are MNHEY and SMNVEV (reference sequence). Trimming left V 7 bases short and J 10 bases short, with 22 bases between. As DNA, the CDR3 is TGTGCCAGCATATCCTGGACACCTCCCTTTGGAGCTTTCTTT. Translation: CASISWTPPFGAFF.

CDR3 loop: CASSVDATGDGNTIYF. The DNA for the CDR3 is TGTGCCAGCAGCGTAGATGCCACAGGGGACGGAAACACCATATATTTT. The chain has TRBV9 and TRBJ1-3; 7 nucleotides match TRBD1. From germline, CDR1 is SGDLS and CDR2 YYNGEE. Trimming removed 0 bases from V and 4 bases from J; junction bases left unmatched: 7. CDR3 length equals 16 residues.

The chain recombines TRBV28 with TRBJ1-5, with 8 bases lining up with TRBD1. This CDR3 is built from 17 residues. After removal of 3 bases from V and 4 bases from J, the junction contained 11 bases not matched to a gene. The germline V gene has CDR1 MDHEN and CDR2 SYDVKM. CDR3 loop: CASSFGPQGQANQPQHF. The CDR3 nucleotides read TGTGCCAGCAGTTTTGGTCCCCAGGGACAGGCAAATCAGCCCCAGCATTTT.

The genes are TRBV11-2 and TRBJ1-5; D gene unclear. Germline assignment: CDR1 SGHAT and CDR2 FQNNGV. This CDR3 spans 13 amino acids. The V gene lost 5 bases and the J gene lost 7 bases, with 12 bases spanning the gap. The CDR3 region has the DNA TGTGCCAGCAGCCCCCCCGAGGTGCAGCCCCAGCATTTT. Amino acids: CASSPPEVQPQHF.

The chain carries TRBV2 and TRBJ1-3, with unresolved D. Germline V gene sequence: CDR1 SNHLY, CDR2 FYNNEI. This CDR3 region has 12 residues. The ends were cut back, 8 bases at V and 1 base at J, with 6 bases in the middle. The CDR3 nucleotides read TGTGCCAGCGCCTATTCTGGAAACACCATATATTTT. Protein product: CASAYSGNTIYF.

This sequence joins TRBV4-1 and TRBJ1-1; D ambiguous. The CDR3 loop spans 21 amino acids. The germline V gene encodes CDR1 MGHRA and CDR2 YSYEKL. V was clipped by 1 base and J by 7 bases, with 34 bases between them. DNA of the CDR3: TGCGCCAGCAGCCAAGCTACTCCGACATTTGCCGGGGAGGATACCTCCGGTGAAGCTTTCTTT. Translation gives CASSQATPTFAGEDTSGEAFF.

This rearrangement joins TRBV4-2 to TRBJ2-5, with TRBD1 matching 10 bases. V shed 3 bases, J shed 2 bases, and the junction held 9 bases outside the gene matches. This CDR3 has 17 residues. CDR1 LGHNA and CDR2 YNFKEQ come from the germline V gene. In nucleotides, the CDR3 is TGTGCCAGCAGCCAGACCGGGACAGGGGCGTTTCAAGAGACCCAGTACTTC. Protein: CASSQTGTGAFQETQYF.

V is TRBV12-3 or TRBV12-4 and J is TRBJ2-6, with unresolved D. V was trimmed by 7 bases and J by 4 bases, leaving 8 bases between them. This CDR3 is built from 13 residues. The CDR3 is CASTDWGANVLTF. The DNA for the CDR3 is TGTGCCAGCACCGACTGGGGGGCCAACGTCCTGACTTTC.

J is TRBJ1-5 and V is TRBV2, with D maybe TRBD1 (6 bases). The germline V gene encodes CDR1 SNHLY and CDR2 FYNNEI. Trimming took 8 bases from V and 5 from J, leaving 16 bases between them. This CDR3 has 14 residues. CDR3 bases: TGTGCCAGCGGGTCAAGGGGGACATATCAGCCCCAGCATTTT. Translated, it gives CASGSRGTYQPQHF.

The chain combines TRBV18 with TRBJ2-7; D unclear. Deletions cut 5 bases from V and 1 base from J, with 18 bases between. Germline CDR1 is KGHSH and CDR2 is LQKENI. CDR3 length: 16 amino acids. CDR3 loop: CASSSYTGRNSYEQYF. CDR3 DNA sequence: TGTGCCAGCTCATCTTACACTGGCAGGAATTCCTACGAGCAGTACTTC.

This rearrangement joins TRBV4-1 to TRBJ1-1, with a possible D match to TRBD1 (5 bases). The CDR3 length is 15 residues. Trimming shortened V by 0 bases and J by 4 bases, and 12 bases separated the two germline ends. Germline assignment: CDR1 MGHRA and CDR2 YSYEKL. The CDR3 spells CASSQEWQGGTEAFF. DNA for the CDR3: TGCGCCAGCAGCCAAGAATGGCAGGGAGGCACTGAAGCTTTCTTT.

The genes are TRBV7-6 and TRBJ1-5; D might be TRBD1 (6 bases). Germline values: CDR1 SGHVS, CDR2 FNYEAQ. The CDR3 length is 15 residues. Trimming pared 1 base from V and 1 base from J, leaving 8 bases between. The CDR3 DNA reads TGTGCCAGCAGCTTAGACCAGGGGAGCAATCAGCCCCAGCATTTT. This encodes CASSLDQGSNQPQHF. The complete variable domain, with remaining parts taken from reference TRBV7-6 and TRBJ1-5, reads GAGVSQSPRYKVTKRGQDVALRCDPISGHVSLYWYRQALGQGPEFLTYFNYEAQQDKSGLPNDRFSAERPEGSISTLTIQRTEQRDSAMYRCASSLDQGSNQPQHFGDGTRLSIL.

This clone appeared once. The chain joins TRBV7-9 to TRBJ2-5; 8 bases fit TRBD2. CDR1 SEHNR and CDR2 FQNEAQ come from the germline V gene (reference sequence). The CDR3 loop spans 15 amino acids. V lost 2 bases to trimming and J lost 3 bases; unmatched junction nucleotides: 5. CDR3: CASSLFALAEETQYF. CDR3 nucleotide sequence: TGTGCCAGCAGCTTATTCGCACTAGCGGAAGAGACCCAGTACTTC.

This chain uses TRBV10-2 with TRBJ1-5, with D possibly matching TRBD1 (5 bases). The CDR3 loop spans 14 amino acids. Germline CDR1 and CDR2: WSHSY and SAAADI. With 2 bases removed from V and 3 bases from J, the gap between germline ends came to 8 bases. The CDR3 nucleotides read TGCGCCAGCAGTGAGGGGGCCGTCAATCAGCCCCAGCATTTT. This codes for CASSEGAVNQPQHF.

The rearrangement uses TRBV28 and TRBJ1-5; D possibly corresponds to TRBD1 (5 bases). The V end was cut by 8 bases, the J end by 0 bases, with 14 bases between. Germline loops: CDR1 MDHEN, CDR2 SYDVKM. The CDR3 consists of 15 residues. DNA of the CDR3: TGTGCCAGCCAACCGGCGGGGGATAGCAATCAGCCCCAGCATTTT. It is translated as CASQPAGDSNQPQHF.